This T cell receptor beta chain was documented in a study of cytomegalovirus exposure and HLA in healthy donors. Study-level results: Rates of TCR association differed by HLA locus in a later analysis, with DRB1 highest and HLA-C lowest.

Vbeta (60) and Jbeta (13) primers were used in the PCR. Here immunoSEQ multiplex PCR was the method, and the copy in TCRdb shows in-frame clones only, minus some. The profile shows 150,000 or so clones, around 80% of them singletons. Notes on this clone: Antigen specificity is unknown.

The germline gives CDR1 MNHEY, CDR2 SVGAGI. CDR3 length: 15 residues. Between the trimmed V and J ends, which lost 4 bases and 0 bases, there was a span of 10 bases. Source material: PBMCs. This receptor was taken from a male donor in good health and CMV-seropositive. The chain is built from TRBV6-5 and TRBJ2-1; no clear D gene. The CDR3 protein is CASSLSRNSYNEQFF. The DNA for the CDR3 is TGTGCCAGCAGTTTAAGCCGTAACTCCTACAATGAGCAGTTCTTC.